Sequencing of this T cell receptor beta chain was carried out in a study of multiple sclerosis patients with progressive multifocal leukoencephalopathy. Specified time point: time of PML onset. Trimming cost V 5 bases and J 1 base; bases outside gene matches: 5. This CDR3 spans 16 amino acids. Germline CDR1 reads SGHAT; CDR2 reads FQNNGV. Libraries were prepared by immunoSEQ multiplex PCR; TCRdb keeps only in-frame clonotypes and omits some of them. Of tens of thousands of clones in the sample, roughly nine tenths were seen once. This chain uses TRBV11-2 with TRBJ2-1; TRBD1 agrees at 10 bases. Material: PBMCs, obtained from a patient treated with natalizumab. The TCR comes from a human donor with progressive multifocal leukoencephalopathy. The CDR3 is CASSQGTGVSYNEQFF. In nucleotides, the CDR3 is TGTGCCAGCAGCCAGGGGACAGGGGTATCCTACAATGAGCAGTTCTTC.